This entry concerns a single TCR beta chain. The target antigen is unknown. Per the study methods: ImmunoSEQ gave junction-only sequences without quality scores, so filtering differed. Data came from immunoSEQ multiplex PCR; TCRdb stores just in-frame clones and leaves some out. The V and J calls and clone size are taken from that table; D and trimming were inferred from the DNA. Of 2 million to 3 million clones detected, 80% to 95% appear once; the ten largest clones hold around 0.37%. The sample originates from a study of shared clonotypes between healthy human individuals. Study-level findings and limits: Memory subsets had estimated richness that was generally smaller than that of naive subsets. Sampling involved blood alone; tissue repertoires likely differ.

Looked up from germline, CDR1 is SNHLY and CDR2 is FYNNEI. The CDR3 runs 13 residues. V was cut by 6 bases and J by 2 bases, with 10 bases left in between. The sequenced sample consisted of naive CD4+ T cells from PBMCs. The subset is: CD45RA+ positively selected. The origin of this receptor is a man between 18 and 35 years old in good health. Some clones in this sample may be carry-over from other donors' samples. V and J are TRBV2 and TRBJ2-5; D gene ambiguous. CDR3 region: CASSERTQETQYF. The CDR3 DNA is TGTGCCAGCAGCGAGAGAACACAAGAGACCCAGTACTTC.